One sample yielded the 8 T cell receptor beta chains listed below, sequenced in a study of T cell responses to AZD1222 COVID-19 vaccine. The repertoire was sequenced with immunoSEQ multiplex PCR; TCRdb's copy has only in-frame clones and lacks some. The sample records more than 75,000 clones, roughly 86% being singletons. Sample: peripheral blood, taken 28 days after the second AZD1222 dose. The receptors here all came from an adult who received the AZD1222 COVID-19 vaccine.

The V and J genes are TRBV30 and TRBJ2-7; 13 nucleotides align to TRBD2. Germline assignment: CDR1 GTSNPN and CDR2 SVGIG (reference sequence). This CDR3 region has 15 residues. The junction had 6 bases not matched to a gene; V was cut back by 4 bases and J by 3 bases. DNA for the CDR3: TGTGCCTGGATTTTCGGGACTAGCGGGATCTACGAGCAGTACTTC. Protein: CAWIFGTSGIYEQYF.

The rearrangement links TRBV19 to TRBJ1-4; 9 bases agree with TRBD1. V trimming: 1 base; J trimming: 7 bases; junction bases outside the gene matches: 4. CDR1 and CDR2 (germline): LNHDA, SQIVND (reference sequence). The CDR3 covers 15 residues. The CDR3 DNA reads TGTGCCAGTAGTATAGTTGGGACAGGGCGTGAAAAACTGTTTTTT. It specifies CASSIVGTGREKLFF. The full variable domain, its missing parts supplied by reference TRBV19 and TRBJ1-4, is DGGITQSPKYLFRKEGQNVTLSCEQNLNHDAMYWYRQDPGQGLRLIYYSQIVNDFQKGDIAEGYSVSREKKESFPLTVTSAQKNPTAFYLCASSIVGTGREKLFFGSGTQLSVL.

CDR3 protein: CASSLMPIGGDTEAFF. The CDR3 bases are TGCGCCAGCAGCTTGATGCCAATTGGAGGGGACACTGAAGCTTTCTTT. The rearrangement uses TRBV5-1 and TRBJ1-1; a weak D match, TRBD1 (5 bases). The V end was cut by 1 base, the J end by 3 bases, with 16 bases between. CDR3 size: 16 residues. The V gene's germline CDR1 is SGHRS and CDR2 YFSETQ.

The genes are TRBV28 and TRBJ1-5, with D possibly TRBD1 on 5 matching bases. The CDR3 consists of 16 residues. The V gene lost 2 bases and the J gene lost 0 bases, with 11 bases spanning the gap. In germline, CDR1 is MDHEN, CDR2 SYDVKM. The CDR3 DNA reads TGTGCCAGCAGTTTACGGACATTTTATAGCAATCAGCCCCAGCATTTT. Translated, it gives CASSLRTFYSNQPQHF.

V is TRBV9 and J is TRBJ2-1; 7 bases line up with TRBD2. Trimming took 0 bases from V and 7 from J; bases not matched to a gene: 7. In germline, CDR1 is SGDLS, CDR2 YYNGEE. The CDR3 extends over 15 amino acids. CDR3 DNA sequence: TGTGCCAGCAGCGTAGTGGTGGGAGGGCTGAATGAGCAGTTCTTC. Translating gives CASSVVVGGLNEQFF.

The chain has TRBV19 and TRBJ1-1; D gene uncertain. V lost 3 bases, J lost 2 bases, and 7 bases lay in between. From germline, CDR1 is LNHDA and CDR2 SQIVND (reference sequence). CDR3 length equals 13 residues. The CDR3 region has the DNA TGTGCCAGTAGTATCGGGAGAAACACTGAAGCTTTCTTT. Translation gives CASSIGRNTEAFF.

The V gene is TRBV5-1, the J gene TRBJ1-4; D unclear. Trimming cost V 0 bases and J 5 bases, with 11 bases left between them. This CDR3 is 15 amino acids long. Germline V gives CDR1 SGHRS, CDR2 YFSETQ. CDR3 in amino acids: CASSLVRNQNEKLFF. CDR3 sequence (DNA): TGCGCCAGCAGCTTGGTCCGGAACCAAAATGAAAAACTGTTTTTT.

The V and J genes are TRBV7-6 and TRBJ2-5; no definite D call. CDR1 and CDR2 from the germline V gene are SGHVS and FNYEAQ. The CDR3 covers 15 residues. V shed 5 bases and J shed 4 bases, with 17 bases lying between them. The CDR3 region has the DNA TGTGCCAGCAGCCCCCTGCGGCGTAAAGGAGAGACCCAGTACTTC. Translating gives CASSPLRRKGETQYF.